The 19 T cell receptor beta chains given below trace back to one sample, sequenced in a study of T cell responses to AZD1222 COVID-19 vaccine. The protocol was immunoSEQ multiplex PCR, while the TCRdb copy is restricted to in-frame clones and leaves out a portion. The sample has just over 70,000 clones; less than 85% are singletons. This specimen was peripheral blood, taken on day 0 of AZD1222 vaccination. The receptor source for this set is an adult in good health.

The chain links TRBV9 to TRBJ2-2; D may be TRBD1 or TRBD2 (5 bases each). The ends were cut back, 4 bases at V and 0 bases at J, with 13 bases in the middle. CDR1 and CDR2 (germline): SGDLS, YYNGEE. The CDR3 runs to 16 residues. CDR3: CASSHGASSNTGELFF. Written as DNA, the CDR3 is TGTGCCAGCAGCCACGGGGCCAGTTCGAACACCGGGGAGCTGTTTTTT.

This clone was counted a few times. V gene TRBV5-1 combines with J gene TRBJ1-1, with a weak D call TRBD1 (5 bases). Germline CDR1 reads SGHRS; CDR2 reads YFSETQ. This CDR3 spans 13 amino acids. Trimming cost V 7 bases and J 5 bases, with 15 bases left between them. The CDR3 DNA is TGCGCCAGCGGGGATGGGGCAGGAACTGAAGCTTTCTTT. Translation gives CASGDGAGTEAFF.

The chain recombines TRBV5-1 with TRBJ2-5, with D tentatively TRBD1 or TRBD2 (6 bases each). Trimming cost V 1 base and J 9 bases, with 13 bases left between them. Germline assignment: CDR1 SGHRS and CDR2 YFSETQ. This CDR3 spans 13 amino acids. As DNA, the CDR3 is TGCGCCAGCAGCTTGTTGGGGGGCGGGTCCCAGTACTTC. Protein sequence: CASSLLGGGSQYF. The variable domain in full, with the rest retrieved from reference TRBV5-1 and TRBJ2-5, is KAGVTQTPRYLIKTRGQQVTLSCSPISGHRSVSWYQQTPGQGLQFLFEYFSETQRNKGNFPGRFSGRQFSNSRSEMNVSTLELGDSALYLCASSLLGGGSQYFGPGTRLLVL.

The chain is built from TRBV3-1 (or the pseudogene TRBV3-2) and TRBJ1-2, with D perhaps TRBD1 (5 bases). The V end was cut by 4 bases, the J end by 4 bases, with 16 bases between. The V gene's germline CDR1 is LGHDT and CDR2 YNNKEL (reference sequence). This CDR3 is 15 amino acids long. The CDR3 spells CASSPGDGAIYGYTF. As DNA, the CDR3 is TGTGCCAGCAGCCCAGGAGACGGGGCTATCTATGGCTACACCTTC.

The chain links TRBV27 to TRBJ2-1, with 7 bases that match TRBD1. In germline, CDR1 is MNHEY, CDR2 SMNVEV (reference sequence). The CDR3 sequence is 16 residues long. Germline trimming cut 4 bases from V and 8 bases from J; bases unmatched to any gene: 14. CDR3: CASSSRTGQWSHEQFF. CDR3 DNA: TGTGCCAGCAGTTCACGCACGGGACAGTGGAGCCATGAGCAGTTCTTC.

The CDR3 here is CASSLGQGGLYNEQFF. As DNA, the CDR3 is TGTGCCAGCAGCTTAGGACAGGGAGGCCTCTACAATGAGCAGTTCTTC. The chain links TRBV5-4 to TRBJ2-1; 8 bases line up with TRBD1. Looked up from germline, CDR1 is SGHNT and CDR2 is YYREEE (reference sequence). The CDR3 covers 16 residues. Germline trimming cut 2 bases from V and 3 bases from J; bases unmatched to any gene: 7. Full variable domain (missing parts from reference TRBV5-4 and TRBJ2-1): ETGVTQSPTHLIKTRGQQVTLRCSSQSGHNTVSWYQQALGQGPQFIFQYYREEENGRGNFPPRFSGLQFPNYSSELNVNALELDDSALYLCASSLGQGGLYNEQFFGPGTRLTVL.

The chain combines TRBV7-2 with TRBJ2-3, with D unresolved. The V gene's germline CDR1 is SGHTA and CDR2 FQGNSA. V was pared by 1 base and J by 6 bases, with 8 bases between. The CDR3 has 13 amino acids. The CDR3 nucleotides are TGTGCCAGCAGCTTAGAGTATATGGATACGCAGTATTTT. Translated, it gives CASSLEYMDTQYF.

This chain uses TRBV6-5 with TRBJ1-1, with D possibly matching TRBD1 (6 bases). V lost 4 bases and J lost 6, with 21 bases in between. Looked up from germline, CDR1 is MNHEY and CDR2 is SVGAGI. CDR3 length: 16 amino acids. CDR3 nucleotides: TGTGCCAGCAGTTGGGGGGGGCGATCGAGAATAGCTGAAGCTTTCTTT. This translates into CASSWGGRSRIAEAFF.

The chain combines TRBV6-5 with TRBJ2-7; D remains unclear. Trimming cost V 6 bases and J 2 bases, with 11 bases left between them. The CDR3 is 13 residues long. The germline gives CDR1 MNHEY, CDR2 SVGAGI. The CDR3: CASRTTLPYEQYF. The DNA for the CDR3 is TGTGCCAGCAGAACGACCCTCCCCTACGAGCAGTACTTC.

In its sample, this clone was seen once. V gene TRBV18 combines with J gene TRBJ2-4; 7 bases line up with TRBD2. After removal of 1 base from V and 3 bases from J, the junction contained 12 bases not matched to a gene. The CDR3 sequence is 18 residues long. Looked up from germline, CDR1 is KGHSH and CDR2 is LQKENI. The CDR3 nucleotides are TGTGCCAGCTCACCACTTTGGGGAGGGAATGTCGGCAAAAACATTCAGTACTTC. Translated: CASSPLWGGNVGKNIQYF.

V gene TRBV7-9 combines with J gene TRBJ2-7; D is unclear. The CDR3 runs to 14 residues. With 8 bases removed from V and 5 bases from J, the gap between germline ends came to 19 bases. Germline V gene sequence: CDR1 SEHNR, CDR2 FQNEAQ (reference sequence). The CDR3 protein is CASGLNGPGNEQYF. The CDR3 DNA reads TGTGCCAGCGGGTTAAACGGGCCCGGCAACGAGCAGTACTTC.

The V and J genes are TRBV11-2 and TRBJ1-2; tentatively, D is TRBD1 (5 bases). V lost 4 bases and J 8 bases, leaving 17 bases between the germline ends. Germline V lookup: CDR1 SGHAT, CDR2 FQNNGV. This CDR3 has 14 amino acids. As DNA, the CDR3 is TGTGCCAGCAGCTCCTACGGGACTCTCAGGGGCTACACCTTC. This sequence encodes CASSSYGTLRGYTF.

The V gene is TRBV5-4, the J gene TRBJ2-1; possible D gene TRBD1, 7 bases. The CDR3 is made up of 15 amino acids. With 4 bases removed from V and 5 bases from J, the gap between germline ends came to 16 bases. Germline V gene data show CDR1 as SGHNT and CDR2 as YYREEE (reference sequence). The CDR3 region has the DNA TGTGCCAGCAGCGCCCAGGGGGGTTGGGACAATGAGCAGTTCTTC. Amino acids: CASSAQGGWDNEQFF.

Remarks on this clone: One end of the junction varies from germline; a read error may be responsible. The rearrangement uses TRBV7-2 and TRBJ1-4; the D gene is possibly TRBD1 (6 bases). Germline V CDR1 and CDR2: SGHTA, FQGNSA. The CDR3 contains 12 residues. CDR3 sequence (DNA): TGTGCCAGCAGCTCACAGGGTTCGGGTCCCGTTTTT. It is translated as CASSSQGSGPVF.

The chain is built from TRBV6-1 and TRBJ2-3; 8 nucleotides match TRBD1. The V segment lost 3 bases and the J segment 1 base; nucleotides outside the gene matches: 3. Looked up from germline, CDR1 is MNHNS and CDR2 is SASEGT. CDR3 length: 15 residues. In DNA form, the CDR3 reads TGTGCCAGCAGTGAGATGACAGGGGGCACAGATACGCAGTATTTT. It specifies CASSEMTGGTDTQYF.

This clone was observed a single time. The chain joins TRBV6-5 to TRBJ2-7, with TRBD1 matching 8 bases. The germline V gene encodes CDR1 MNHEY and CDR2 SVGAGI. The CDR3 is 16 amino acids. The J segment lost 2 bases and the V segment lost 2 bases, leaving 8 bases of the junction unmatched. The CDR3 DNA sequence: TGTGCCAGCAGTTACACGAGACAGGGGCCACCCTACGAGCAGTACTTC. Its translation: CASSYTRQGPPYEQYF.

The gene calls are TRBV3-1 (or the pseudogene TRBV3-2) and TRBJ2-5; D may be TRBD1 or TRBD2 (5 bases each). There are 15 residues in the CDR3. V was shortened by 4 bases and J by 5 bases, with 17 bases between the two germline ends. Germline loops: CDR1 LGHDT, CDR2 YNNKEL (reference sequence). The CDR3 here is CASSLRGTQRETQYF. In DNA, the CDR3 is TGTGCCAGCAGCCTTAGAGGGACGCAGAGGGAGACCCAGTACTTC.

The CDR3 spells CSVQLAGGAYEQYF. The CDR3 region has the DNA TGCAGCGTTCAACTAGCGGGAGGTGCCTACGAGCAGTACTTC. The rearrangement links TRBV29-1 to TRBJ2-7; 12 nucleotides agree with TRBD2. Germline CDR1 is SQVTM and CDR2 is ANQGSEA. Trimming cost V 5 bases and J 2 bases; bases outside gene matches: 4. There are 14 residues in the CDR3.

This rearrangement joins TRBV7-9 to TRBJ1-5; D is ambiguous. This CDR3 contains 14 residues. V lost 6 bases, J lost 7 bases, and 16 bases lay in between. The V gene's germline CDR1 is SEHNR and CDR2 FQNEAQ (reference sequence). The CDR3 region is CASSYGWGSQPQHF. Written as DNA, the CDR3 is TGTGCCAGCAGTTACGGGTGGGGAAGCCAGCCCCAGCATTTT. The full variable domain, in which reference TRBV7-9 and TRBJ1-5 provide the parts outside the CDR3, is DTGVSQNPRHKITKRGQNVTFRCDPISEHNRLYWYRQTLGQGPEFLTYFQNEAQLEKSRLLSDRFSAERPKGSFSTLEIQRTEQGDSAMYLCASSYGWGSQPQHFGDGTRLSIL.